The T cell receptor beta chain under discussion was sequenced for a study of identical twins. This clonotype was seen only a few times. Germline values: CDR1 MDHEN, CDR2 SYDVKM. CDR3 length: 12 residues. V gave up 6 bases and J gave up 3 bases, with 9 bases separating them. MiXCR, applied by TCRdb to the 5' RACE reads, yields one record per CDR3 protein. The table records 500,000 to 650,000 distinct CDR3 sequences, just over 7% of them present only once. In addition, the sample was reused for a study of yellow fever vaccine responses in identical twins.

The receptor was derived from a woman aged 18-29 years in good health. The gene calls are TRBV28 and TRBJ2-7; D not certain. Sequenced: PBMCs. CDR3 DNA: TGTGCCAGCAGAGTAGACGGCTACGAGCAGTACTTC. It specifies CASRVDGYEQYF.